This T cell receptor beta chain is from a study of blood T cell repertoires in COVID-19. Whole-study context: Sites in the United States, Italy and Spain provided acute and convalescent COVID-19 samples. PBMCs, B-cell-depleted T cells, or T cells provided the cDNA or gDNA that made up the material.

Under the authors' procedure: Reference gene primer amplification gave nucleated cell count estimates. Repertoires were generated with immunoSEQ multiplex PCR, while TCRdb's copy carries only in-frame clones and drops some. V and J calls and clone size are those listed in that table; D and trimming were worked out from the DNA. The data contain around 78,000 clones, over 75% of them singletons. J gave up 0 bases and V 2 bases, and 1 base lay outside the gene matches. The CDR3 is 15 residues long. Germline-derived CDR1 and CDR2 are ENHRY and SYGVKD. The source material was peripheral blood. This chain joins TRBV10-3 and TRBJ1-5, with 7 nucleotides matching TRBD1. This receptor was taken from a human donor in a cohort sampled during active COVID-19. CDR3: CAISEGTDSNQPQHF. CDR3 bases: TGTGCCATCAGTGAGGGGACAGATAGCAATCAGCCCCAGCATTTT.